This record looks at one T cell receptor (beta chain) sequence and its context. This clone was counted once. No cognate antigen has been identified for it. No much larger clone exists at a distance of one base, and base qualities are not known. The data belong to a study of blood T cell repertoires in COVID-19 (dated by TCRdb to between 2020 and 2021). Background on the whole study: Samples from collaborators originated in the United States, Italy and Spain and spanned both the acute and convalescent phases of COVID-19. The repertoires were released in a freely available public database intended as a resource for research on the immune response to SARS-CoV-2. Subjects who had been exposed to COVID-19, were actively infected with it, or had recovered from it provided the deeply sampled blood TCRbeta repertoires that made up the dataset. Nearly every sample came with metadata listing a de-identified subject ID, COVID-19 status, age in years and sex. The samples were drawn from the first 160 participants of the ongoing ImmuneRACE study and from some 1,300 subjects provided by 6 global collaborators. Where HLA class I and class II types were available, the types were taken from metadata supplied by the sample provider, not from assay-based typing. The material from the prospective study consisted of cDNA or gDNA derived from T cells, B-cell-depleted T cells, or PBMCs. The full study reports these points: Clinical and demographic metadata were provided uncurated, with the amount varying by source and participant.

Per the germline V gene, ENHRY is the CDR1 and SYGVKD is the CDR2. Measured from the cysteine to the phenylalanine, the CDR3 is 17 residues long. The DNA shown is the 51-base CDR3, in frame from base 1. The germline ends are 14 bases apart after V is trimmed by 0 bases and J by 2 bases. TCRbeta CDR3 regions were amplified from genomic DNA using the immunoSEQ Assay, a bias-controlled multiplex PCR. From the authors' description of their analysis: Nucleated cell counts per sample were estimated from amplification of reference gene primers within the assay. Sequence reads were collapsed and filtered to measure the absolute abundance of every unique TCRbeta CDR3 rearrangement. Productive Simpson clonality was computed per sample as the square root of Simpson's diversity index over productive rearrangements. TCRdb took this table from immuneACCESS and kept in-frame rearrangements with V and J called. Such tables lack part of the clones; where checked against another copy, unresolved V genes explain under half of the gap, and the rest is unexplained. V, J and clone size derive from that table, while D and trimming were established from the DNA sequence. The sample contains roughly 230,000 clones, 90% of them found a single time. The ten largest clones take up 2.1% of the sample.

One collaborating source in Seattle enrolled patients during active infection and followed them longitudinally through the course of disease. The collaborating institutions used their own protocols to collect whole blood in K2EDTA tubes. Collaborator samples were shipped for TCRbeta analysis as frozen whole blood, isolated PBMCs, or DNA extracted from either sample type. The chain is encoded by TRBV10-3 joined to TRBJ1-5; no D segment can be confidently identified. Sequencing was done on a sample of peripheral blood. This receptor was taken from a woman in her sixties with COVID-19, enrolled during active disease. CDR3 loop: CAISESRRGIGNQPQHF. The DNA reads TGTGCCATCAGTGAGTCGAGGCGGGGAATCGGCAATCAGCCCCAGCATTTT.